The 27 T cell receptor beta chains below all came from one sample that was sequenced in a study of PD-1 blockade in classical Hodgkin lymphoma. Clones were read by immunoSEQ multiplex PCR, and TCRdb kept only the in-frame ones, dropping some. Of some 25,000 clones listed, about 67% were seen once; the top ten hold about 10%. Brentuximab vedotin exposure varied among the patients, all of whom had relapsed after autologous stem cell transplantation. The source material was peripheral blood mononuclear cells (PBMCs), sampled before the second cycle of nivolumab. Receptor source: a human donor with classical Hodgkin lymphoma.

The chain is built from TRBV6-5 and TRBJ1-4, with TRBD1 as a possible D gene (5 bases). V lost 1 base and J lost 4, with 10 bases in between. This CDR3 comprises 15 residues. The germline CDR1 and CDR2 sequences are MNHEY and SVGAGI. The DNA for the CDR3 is TGTGCCAGCAGTTACTGGGCAGGGATTAATGAAAAACTGTTTTTT. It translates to CASSYWAGINEKLFF.

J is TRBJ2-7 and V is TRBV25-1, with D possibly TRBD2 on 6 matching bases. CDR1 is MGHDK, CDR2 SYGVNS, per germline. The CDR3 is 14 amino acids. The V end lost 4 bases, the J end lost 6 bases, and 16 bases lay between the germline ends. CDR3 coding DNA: TGTGCCAGCAGTGGTCGGAGGAGGGCCGGCGAGCAGTACTTC. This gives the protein CASSGRRRAGEQYF.

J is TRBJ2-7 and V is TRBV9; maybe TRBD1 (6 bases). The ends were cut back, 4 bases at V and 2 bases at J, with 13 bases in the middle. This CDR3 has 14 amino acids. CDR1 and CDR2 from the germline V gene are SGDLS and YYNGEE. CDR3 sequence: CASSPQGLPYEQYF. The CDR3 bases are TGTGCCAGCAGCCCCCAGGGGCTACCCTACGAGCAGTACTTC.

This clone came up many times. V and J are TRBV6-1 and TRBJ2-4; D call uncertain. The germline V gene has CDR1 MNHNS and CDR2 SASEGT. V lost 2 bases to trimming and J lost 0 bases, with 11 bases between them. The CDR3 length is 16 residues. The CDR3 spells CASSEWAVLAKNIQYF. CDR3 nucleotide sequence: TGTGCCAGCAGTGAATGGGCGGTTCTAGCCAAAAACATTCAGTACTTC.

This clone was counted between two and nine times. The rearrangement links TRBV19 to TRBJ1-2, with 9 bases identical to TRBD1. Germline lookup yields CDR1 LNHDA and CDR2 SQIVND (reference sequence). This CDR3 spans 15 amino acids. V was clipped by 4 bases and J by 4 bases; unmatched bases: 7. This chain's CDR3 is CASSTGTGLSYGYTF. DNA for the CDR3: TGTGCCAGTAGTACCGGGACAGGGCTAAGCTATGGCTACACCTTC.

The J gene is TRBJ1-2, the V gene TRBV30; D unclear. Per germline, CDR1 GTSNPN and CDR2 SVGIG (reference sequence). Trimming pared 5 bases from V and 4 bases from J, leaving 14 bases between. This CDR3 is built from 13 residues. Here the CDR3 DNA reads TGTGCCTGGGGTCCAGACGCCCTCTATGGCTACACCTTC. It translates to CAWGPDALYGYTF. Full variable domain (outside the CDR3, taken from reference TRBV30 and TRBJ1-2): SQTIHQWPATLVQPVGSPLSLECTVEGTSNPNLYWYRQAAGRGLQLLFYSVGIGQISSEVPQNLSASRPQDRQFILSSKKLLLSDSGFYLCAWGPDALYGYTFGSGTRLTVV.

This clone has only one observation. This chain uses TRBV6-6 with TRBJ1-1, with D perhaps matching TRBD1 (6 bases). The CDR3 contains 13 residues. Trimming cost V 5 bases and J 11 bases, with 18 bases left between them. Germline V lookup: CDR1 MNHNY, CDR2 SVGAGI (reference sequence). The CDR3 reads CASSETGALGAFF. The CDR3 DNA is TGTGCCAGCAGTGAGACAGGAGCCCTGGGGGCTTTCTTT.

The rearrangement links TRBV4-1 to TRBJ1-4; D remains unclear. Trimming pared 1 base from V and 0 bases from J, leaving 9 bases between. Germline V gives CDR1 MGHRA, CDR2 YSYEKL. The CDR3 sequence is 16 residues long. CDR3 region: CASSQGWFATNEKLFF. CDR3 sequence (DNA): TGCGCCAGCAGCCAAGGTTGGTTTGCAACTAATGAAAAACTGTTTTTT.

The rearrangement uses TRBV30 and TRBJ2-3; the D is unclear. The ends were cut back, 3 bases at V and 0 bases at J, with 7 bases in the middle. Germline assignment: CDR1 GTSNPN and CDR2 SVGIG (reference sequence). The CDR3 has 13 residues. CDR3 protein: CAWSRGSTDTQYF. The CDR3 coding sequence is TGTGCCTGGAGCCGCGGTAGCACAGATACGCAGTATTTT.

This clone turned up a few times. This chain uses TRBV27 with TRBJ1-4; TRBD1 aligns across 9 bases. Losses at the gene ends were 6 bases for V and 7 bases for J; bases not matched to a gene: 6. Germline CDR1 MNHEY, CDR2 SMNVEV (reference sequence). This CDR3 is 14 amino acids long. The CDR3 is CASRIQGAGEKLFF. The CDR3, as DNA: TGTGCCAGCAGGATACAGGGGGCTGGTGAAAAACTGTTTTTT. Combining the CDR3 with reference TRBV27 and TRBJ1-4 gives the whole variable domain EAQVTQNPRYLITVTGKKLTVTCSQNMNHEYMSWYRQDPGLGLRQIYYSMNVEVTDKGDVPEGYKVSRKEKRNFPLILESPSPNQTSLYFCASRIQGAGEKLFFGSGTQLSVL.

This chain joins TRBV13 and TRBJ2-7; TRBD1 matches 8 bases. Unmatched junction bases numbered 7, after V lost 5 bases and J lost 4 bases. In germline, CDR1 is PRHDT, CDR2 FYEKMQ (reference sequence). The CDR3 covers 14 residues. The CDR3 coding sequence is TGTGCCAGCAGCGAACAGGGGGAACCTTACGAGCAGTACTTC. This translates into CASSEQGEPYEQYF.

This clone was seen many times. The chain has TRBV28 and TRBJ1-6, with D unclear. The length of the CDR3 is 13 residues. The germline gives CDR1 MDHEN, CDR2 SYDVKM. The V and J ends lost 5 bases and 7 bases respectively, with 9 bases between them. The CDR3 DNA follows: TGTGCCAGCAGTACCCAGATAAATTCACCCCTCCACTTT. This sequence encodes CASSTQINSPLHF.

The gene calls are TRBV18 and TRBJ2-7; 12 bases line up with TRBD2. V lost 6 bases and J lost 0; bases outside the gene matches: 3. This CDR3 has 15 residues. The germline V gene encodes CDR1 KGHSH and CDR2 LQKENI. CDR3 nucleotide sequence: TGTGCCAGCTCGCAGACTAGCGGGAGCTCCTACGAGCAGTACTTC. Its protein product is CASSQTSGSSYEQYF. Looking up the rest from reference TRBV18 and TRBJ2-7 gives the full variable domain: NAGVMQNPRHLVRRRGQEARLRCSPMKGHSHVYWYRQLPEEGLKFMVYLQKENIIDESGMPKERFSAEFPKEGPSILRIQQVVRGDSAAYFCASSQTSGSSYEQYFGPGTRLTVT.

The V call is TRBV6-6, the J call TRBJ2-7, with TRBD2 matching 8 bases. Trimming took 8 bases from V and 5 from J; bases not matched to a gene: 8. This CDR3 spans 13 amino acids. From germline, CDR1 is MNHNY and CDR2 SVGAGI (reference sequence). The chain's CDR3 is CASQGTSPHEQYF. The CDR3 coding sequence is TGTGCCAGCCAAGGGACTAGTCCCCACGAGCAGTACTTC.

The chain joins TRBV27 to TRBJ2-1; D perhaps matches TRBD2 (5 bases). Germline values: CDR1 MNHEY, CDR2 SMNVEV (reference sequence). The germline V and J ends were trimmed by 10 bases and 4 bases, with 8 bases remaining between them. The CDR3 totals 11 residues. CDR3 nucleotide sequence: TGTGCCACCCGAGGGTACAATGAGCAGTTCTTC. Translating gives CATRGYNEQFF.

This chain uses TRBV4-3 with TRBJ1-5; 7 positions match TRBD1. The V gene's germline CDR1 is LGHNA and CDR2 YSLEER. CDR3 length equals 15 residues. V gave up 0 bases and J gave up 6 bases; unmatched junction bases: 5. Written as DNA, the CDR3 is TGCGCCAGCAGCCAAGAGGAAGGGGGCGGTCAGCCCCAGCATTTT. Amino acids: CASSQEEGGGQPQHF.

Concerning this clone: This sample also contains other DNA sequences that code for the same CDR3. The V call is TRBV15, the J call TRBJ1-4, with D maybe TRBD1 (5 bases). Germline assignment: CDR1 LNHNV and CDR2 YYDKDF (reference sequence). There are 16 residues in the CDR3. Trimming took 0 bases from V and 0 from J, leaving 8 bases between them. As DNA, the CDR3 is TGTGCCACCAGCAGAGATGGGGGGGCAACTAATGAAAAACTGTTTTTT. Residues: CATSRDGGATNEKLFF.

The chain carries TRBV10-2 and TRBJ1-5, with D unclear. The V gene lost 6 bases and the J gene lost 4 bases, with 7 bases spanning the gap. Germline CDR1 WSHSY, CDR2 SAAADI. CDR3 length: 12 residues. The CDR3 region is CASRTGNQPQHF. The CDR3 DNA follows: TGCGCCAGCAGAACGGGGAATCAGCCCCAGCATTTT.

The CDR3 coding sequence is TGTGCCATCAAATCCGACTCCTCTGGAAACACCATATATTTT. Translating it yields CAIKSDSSGNTIYF. The J gene is TRBJ1-3, the V gene TRBV10-3; no firm D call. From germline, CDR1 is ENHRY and CDR2 SYGVKD. The CDR3 is 14 residues long. V lost 7 bases and J lost 0, with 10 bases in between.

The CDR3 nucleotides are TGTGCCAGCAGTAGAGGGACCTACCTTCTCCCTTCCTACGAGCAGTACTTC. This sequence encodes CASSRGTYLLPSYEQYF. This chain links TRBV27 with TRBJ2-7, with D perhaps assigned TRBD1 or TRBD2 (5 bases each). V was clipped by 5 bases and J by 1 base, with 21 bases between them. This CDR3 is built from 17 residues. CDR1 MNHEY and CDR2 SMNVEV come from the germline V gene (reference sequence).

CDR3 sequence: CASSEGTPLMDTQYF. The CDR3 DNA sequence: TGTGCCAGCAGTGAGGGGACACCTTTAATGGATACGCAGTATTTT. The genes are TRBV25-1 and TRBJ2-3, with a tentative D call TRBD1 (6 bases). Germline CDR1 MGHDK, CDR2 SYGVNS. This CDR3 has 15 residues. Trimming pared 3 bases from V and 6 bases from J, leaving 16 bases between.

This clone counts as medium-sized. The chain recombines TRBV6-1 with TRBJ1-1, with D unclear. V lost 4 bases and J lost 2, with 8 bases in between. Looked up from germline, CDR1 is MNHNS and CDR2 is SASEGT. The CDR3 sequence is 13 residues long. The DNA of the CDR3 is TGTGCCAGCAGTGGGAGACTCAACACTGAAGCTTTCTTT. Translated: CASSGRLNTEAFF.

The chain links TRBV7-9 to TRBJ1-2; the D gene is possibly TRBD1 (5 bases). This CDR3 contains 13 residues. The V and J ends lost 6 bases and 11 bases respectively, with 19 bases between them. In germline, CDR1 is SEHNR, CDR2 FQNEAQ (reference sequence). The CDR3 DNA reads TGTGCCAGCAGGCTCGACCTGCGGGGGGAGTACACCTTC. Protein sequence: CASRLDLRGEYTF. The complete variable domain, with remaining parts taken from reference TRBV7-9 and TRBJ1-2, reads DTGVSQNPRHKITKRGQNVTFRCDPISEHNRLYWYRQTLGQGPEFLTYFQNEAQLEKSRLLSDRFSAERPKGSFSTLEIQRTEQGDSAMYLCASRLDLRGEYTFGSGTRLTVV.

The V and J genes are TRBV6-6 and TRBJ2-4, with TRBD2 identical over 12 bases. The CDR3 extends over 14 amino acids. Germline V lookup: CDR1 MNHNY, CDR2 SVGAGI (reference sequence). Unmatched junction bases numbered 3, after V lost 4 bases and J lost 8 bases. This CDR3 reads CASSLTSGRDIQYF. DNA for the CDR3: TGTGCCAGCAGTTTGACTAGCGGGAGAGACATTCAGTACTTC.

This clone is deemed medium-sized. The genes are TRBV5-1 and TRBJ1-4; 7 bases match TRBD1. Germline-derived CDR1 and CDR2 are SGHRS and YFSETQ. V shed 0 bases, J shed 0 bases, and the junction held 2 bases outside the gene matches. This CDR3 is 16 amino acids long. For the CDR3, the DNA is TGCGCCAGCAGCTTGGCGGGACAGACAACTAATGAAAAACTGTTTTTT. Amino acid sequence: CASSLAGQTTNEKLFF.

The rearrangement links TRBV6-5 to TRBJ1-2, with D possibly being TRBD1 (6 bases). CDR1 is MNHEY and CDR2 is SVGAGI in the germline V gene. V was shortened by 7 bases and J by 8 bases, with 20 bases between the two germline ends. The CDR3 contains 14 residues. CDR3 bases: TGTGCCAGCACTATAGGGGGTTTCGTAACCGGCTACACCTTC. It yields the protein CASTIGGFVTGYTF.

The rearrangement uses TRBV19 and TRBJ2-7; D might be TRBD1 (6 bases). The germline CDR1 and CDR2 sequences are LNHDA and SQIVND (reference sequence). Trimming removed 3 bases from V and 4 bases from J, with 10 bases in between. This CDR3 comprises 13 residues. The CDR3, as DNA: TGTGCCAGTAGTATCGAACAGGGTTACGAGCAGTACTTC. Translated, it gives CASSIEQGYEQYF.